This T cell receptor (beta chain) stems from a study of CD8 T cells in Susac syndrome. Sequencing of TCR beta was performed on blood CD8+ and CD4+ T cells. Random hexamers served to reverse transcribe roughly 0.45 to 1 ug RNA. Amplification of TCR beta CDR3 used immunoSEQ multiplex PCR across 54 Vbeta and 13 Jbeta. From the immunoSEQ multiplex PCR reads, TCRdb called clonotypes with MiXCR, one entry per CDR3 protein. The sample records about 200,000 distinct CDR3 sequences, over 85% being singletons. V dropped 5 bases and J dropped 3 bases, with 11 bases sitting between them. Per the germline V gene, CDR1 is KGHSH and CDR2 is LQKENI. This CDR3 spans 13 amino acids. This clonotype was seen once.

Material: CD4+ T cells from PBMCs. J is TRBJ2-7 and V is TRBV18; maybe TRBD2 (6 bases). This TCR derives from a human donor in good health. The CDR3 DNA reads as TGTGCCAGCTCAGCGGGGACCTTCTACGAGCAGTACTTC. Encoded protein: CASSAGTFYEQYF.